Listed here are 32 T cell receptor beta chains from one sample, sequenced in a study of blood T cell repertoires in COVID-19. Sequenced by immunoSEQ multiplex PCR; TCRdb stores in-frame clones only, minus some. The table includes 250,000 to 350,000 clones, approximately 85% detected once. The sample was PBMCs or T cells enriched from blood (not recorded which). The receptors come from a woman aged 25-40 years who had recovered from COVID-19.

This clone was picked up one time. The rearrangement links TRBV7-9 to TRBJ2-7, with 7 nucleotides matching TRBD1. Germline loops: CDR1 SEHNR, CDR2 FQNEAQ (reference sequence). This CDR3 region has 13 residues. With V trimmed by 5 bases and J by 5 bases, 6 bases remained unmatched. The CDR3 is CASSGDSPHEQYF. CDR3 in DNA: TGTGCCAGCAGCGGGGACAGTCCCCACGAGCAGTACTTC. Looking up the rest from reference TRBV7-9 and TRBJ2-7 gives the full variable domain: DTGVSQNPRHKITKRGQNVTFRCDPISEHNRLYWYRQTLGQGPEFLTYFQNEAQLEKSRLLSDRFSAERPKGSFSTLEIQRTEQGDSAMYLCASSGDSPHEQYFGPGTRLTVT.

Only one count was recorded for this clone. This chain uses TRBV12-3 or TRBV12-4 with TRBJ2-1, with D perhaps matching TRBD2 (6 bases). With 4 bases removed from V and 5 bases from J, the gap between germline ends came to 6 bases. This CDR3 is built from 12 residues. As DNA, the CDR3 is TGTGCCAGCAGTTGGGGGGACAATGAGCAGTTCTTC. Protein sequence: CASSWGDNEQFF.

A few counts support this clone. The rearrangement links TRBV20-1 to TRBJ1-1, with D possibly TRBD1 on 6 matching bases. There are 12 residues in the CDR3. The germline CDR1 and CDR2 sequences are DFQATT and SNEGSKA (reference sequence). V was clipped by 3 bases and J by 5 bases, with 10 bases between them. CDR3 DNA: TGCAGTGCTAGTACAGGGTGGACTGAAGCTTTCTTT. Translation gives CSASTGWTEAFF.

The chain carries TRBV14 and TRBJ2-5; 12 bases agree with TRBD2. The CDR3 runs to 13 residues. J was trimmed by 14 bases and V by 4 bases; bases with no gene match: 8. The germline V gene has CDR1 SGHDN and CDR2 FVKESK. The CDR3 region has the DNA TGTGCCAGCAGCCCGAGACTAGCGGGGGAAAATTACTTC. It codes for CASSPRLAGENYF.

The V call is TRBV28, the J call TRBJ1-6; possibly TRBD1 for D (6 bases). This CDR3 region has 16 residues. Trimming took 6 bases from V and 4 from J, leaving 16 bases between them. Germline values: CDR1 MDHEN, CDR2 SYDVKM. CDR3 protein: CASSLRGGGYNSPLHF. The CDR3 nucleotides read TGTGCCAGCAGCCTGCGAGGGGGAGGGTATAATTCACCCCTCCACTTT. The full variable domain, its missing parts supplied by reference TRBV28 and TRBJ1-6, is DVKVTQSSRYLVKRTGEKVFLECVQDMDHENMFWYRQDPGLGLRLIYFSYDVKMKEKGDIPEGYSVSREKKERFSLILESASTNQTSMYLCASSLRGGGYNSPLHFGNGTRLTVT.

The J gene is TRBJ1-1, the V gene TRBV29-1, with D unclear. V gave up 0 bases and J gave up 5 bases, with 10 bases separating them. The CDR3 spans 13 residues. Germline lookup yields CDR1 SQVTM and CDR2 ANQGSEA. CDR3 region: CSVEDRGGTEAFF. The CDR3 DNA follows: TGCAGCGTTGAAGATCGAGGAGGGACTGAAGCTTTCTTT.

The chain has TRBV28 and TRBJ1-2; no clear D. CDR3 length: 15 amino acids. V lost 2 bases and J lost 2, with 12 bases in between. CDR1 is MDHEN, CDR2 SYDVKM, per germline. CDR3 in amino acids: CASSLPFRRNYGYTF. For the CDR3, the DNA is TGTGCCAGCAGTTTACCCTTCCGGAGAAACTATGGCTACACCTTC.

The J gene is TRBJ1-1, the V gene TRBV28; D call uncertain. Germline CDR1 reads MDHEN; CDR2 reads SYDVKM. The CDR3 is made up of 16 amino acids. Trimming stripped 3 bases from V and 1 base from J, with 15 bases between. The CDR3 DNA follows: TGTGCCAGCAGTTTTATGACCGCCGGGTGGAACACTGAAGCTTTCTTT. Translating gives CASSFMTAGWNTEAFF.

Written as DNA, the CDR3 is TGCGCCAGCAGCCAAGATGGCGCACAGGTATATTTT. It encodes CASSQDGAQVYF. J is TRBJ1-3 and V is TRBV4-1, with D possibly TRBD1 on 5 matching bases. Germline V gives CDR1 MGHRA, CDR2 YSYEKL. The V and J ends lost 0 bases and 14 bases respectively, with 11 bases between them. The CDR3 is made up of 12 amino acids.

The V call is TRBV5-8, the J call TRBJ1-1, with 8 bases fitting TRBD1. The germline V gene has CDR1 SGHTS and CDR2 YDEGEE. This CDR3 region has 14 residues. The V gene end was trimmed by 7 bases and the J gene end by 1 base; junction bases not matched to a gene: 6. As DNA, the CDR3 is TGTGCCAGCCATCAGGGGGCAAGGAACACTGAAGCTTTCTTT. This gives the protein CASHQGARNTEAFF.

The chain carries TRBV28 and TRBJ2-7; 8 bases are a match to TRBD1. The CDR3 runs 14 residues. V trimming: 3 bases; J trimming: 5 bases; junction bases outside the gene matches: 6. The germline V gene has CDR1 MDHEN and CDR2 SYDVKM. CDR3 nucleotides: TGTGCCAGCAGTTTCGCAGGGGGCGGAAACGAGCAGTACTTC. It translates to CASSFAGGGNEQYF.

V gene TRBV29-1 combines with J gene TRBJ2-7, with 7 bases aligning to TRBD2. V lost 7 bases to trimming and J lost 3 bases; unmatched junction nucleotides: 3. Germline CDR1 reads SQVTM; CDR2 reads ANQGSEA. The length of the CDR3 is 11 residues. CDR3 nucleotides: TGCAGCGCGTCGGGAGGCTACGAGCAGTACTTC. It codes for CSASGGYEQYF.

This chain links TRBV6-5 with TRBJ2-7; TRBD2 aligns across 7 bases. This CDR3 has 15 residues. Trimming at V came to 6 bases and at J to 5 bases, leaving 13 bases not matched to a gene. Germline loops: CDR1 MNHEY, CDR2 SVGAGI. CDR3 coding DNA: TGTGCCAGCAGAGGCCGGGGAGGGTTTTTAGACGAGCAGTACTTC. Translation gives CASRGRGGFLDEQYF.

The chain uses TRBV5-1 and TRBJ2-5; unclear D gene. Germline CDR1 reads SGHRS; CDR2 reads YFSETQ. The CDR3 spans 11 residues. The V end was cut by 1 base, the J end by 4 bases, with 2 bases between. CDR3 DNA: TGCGCCAGCAGCTTGCGAGAGACCCAGTACTTC. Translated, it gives CASSLRETQYF.

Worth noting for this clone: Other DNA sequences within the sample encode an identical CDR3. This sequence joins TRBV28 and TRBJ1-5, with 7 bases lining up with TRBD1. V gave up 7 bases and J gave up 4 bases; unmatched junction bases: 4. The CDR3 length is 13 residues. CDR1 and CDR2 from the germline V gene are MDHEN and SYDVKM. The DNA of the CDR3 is TGTGCCAGCACCGACAGGGCAAATCAGCCCCAGCATTTT. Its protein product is CASTDRANQPQHF.

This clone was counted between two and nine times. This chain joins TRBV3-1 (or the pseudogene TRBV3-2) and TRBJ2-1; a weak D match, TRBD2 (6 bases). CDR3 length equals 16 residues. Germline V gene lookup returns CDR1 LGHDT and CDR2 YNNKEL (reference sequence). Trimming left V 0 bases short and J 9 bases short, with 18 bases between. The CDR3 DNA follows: TGTGCCAGCAGCCAAGAGCTCGGCGGGATAGCCAGTGAGCAGTTCTTC. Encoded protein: CASSQELGGIASEQFF.

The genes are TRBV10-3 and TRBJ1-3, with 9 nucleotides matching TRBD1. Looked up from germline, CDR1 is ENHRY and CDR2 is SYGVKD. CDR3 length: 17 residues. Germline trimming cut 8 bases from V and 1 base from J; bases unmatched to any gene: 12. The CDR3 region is CAIGPQGQGSSGNTIYF. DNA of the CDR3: TGTGCCATCGGGCCCCAGGGACAGGGATCATCTGGAAACACCATATATTTT.

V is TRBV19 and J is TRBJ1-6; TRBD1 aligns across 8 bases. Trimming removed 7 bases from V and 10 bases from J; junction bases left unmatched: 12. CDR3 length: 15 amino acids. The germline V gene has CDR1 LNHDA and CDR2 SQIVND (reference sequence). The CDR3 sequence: CASTRGQGGLSPLHF. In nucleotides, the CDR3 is TGTGCCAGTACCCGAGGACAGGGCGGACTATCACCCCTCCACTTT.

The CDR3 reads CASSQPGTLETQYF. The CDR3 coding sequence is TGTGCCAGCAGTCAGCCCGGGACTCTTGAGACCCAGTACTTC. The chain employs TRBV25-1 and TRBJ2-5; possibly TRBD2 for D (6 bases). Germline V CDR1 and CDR2: MGHDK, SYGVNS. V shed 5 bases and J shed 5 bases, with 15 bases lying between them. The CDR3 runs to 14 residues. The full variable domain, with the rest looked up from reference TRBV25-1 and TRBJ2-5, is EADIYQTPRYLVIGTGKKITLECSQTMGHDKMYWYQQDPGMELHLIHYSYGVNSTEKGDLSSESTVSRIRTEHFPLTLESARPSHTSQYLCASSQPGTLETQYFGPGTRLLVL.

The CDR3 loop reads CASSQEWPRRYNEQFF. Here the CDR3 DNA reads TGTGCCAGCAGCCAAGAGTGGCCGCGGCGGTACAATGAGCAGTTCTTC. V usage is TRBV3-1 (or the pseudogene TRBV3-2) and J usage is TRBJ2-1; no clear D. Trimming removed 0 bases from V and 4 bases from J, with 13 bases in between. CDR1 and CDR2 from the germline V gene are LGHDT and YNNKEL (reference sequence). The CDR3 extends over 16 amino acids.

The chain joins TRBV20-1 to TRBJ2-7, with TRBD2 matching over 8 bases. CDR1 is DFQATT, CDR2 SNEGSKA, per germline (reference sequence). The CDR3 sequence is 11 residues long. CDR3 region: CSVGLAGEQYF. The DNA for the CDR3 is TGCAGCGTCGGACTAGCTGGGGAGCAGTACTTC.

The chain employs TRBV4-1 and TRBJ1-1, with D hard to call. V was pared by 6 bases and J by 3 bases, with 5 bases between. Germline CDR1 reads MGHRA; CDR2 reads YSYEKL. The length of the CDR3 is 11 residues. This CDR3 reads CASRSYTEAFF. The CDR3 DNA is TGCGCCAGCAGATCTTACACTGAAGCTTTCTTT.

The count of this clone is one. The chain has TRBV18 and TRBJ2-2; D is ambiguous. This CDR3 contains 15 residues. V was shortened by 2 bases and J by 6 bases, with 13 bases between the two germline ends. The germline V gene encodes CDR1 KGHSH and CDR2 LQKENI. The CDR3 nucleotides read TGTGCCAGCTCACCAGTGGAGCTCTTTTCCGGGGAGCTGTTTTTT. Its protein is CASSPVELFSGELFF.

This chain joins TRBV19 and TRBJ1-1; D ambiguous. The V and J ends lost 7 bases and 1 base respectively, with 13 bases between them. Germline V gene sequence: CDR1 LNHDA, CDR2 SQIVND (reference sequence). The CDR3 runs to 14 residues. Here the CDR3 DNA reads TGTGCCAGTAATAGAGGGTGGAGGAACACTGAAGCTTTCTTT. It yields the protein CASNRGWRNTEAFF.

CDR3 DNA sequence: TGTGCCAGCAGCTACAGGGTTGGGGCTGGCTATGGCTACACCTTC. Translation gives CASSYRVGAGYGYTF. The V gene is TRBV7-2, the J gene TRBJ1-2; the D gene is possibly TRBD1 (6 bases). V lost 4 bases to trimming and J lost 4 bases, with 16 bases between them. The CDR3 has 15 amino acids. Looked up from germline, CDR1 is SGHTA and CDR2 is FQGNSA.

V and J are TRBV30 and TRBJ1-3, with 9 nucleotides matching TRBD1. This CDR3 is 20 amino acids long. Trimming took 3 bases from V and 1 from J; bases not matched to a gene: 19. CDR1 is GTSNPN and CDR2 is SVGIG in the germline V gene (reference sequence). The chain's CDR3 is CAWRVARGTGSRGSGNTIYF. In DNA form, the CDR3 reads TGTGCCTGGAGAGTGGCGAGGGGGACAGGGAGTAGGGGATCTGGAAACACCATATATTTT.

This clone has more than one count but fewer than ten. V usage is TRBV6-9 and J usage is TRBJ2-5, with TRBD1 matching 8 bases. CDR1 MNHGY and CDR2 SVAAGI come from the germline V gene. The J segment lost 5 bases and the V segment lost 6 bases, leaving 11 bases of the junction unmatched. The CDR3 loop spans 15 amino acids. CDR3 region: CASRSLEQGGETQYF. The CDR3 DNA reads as TGTGCCAGCAGGTCTCTTGAACAGGGGGGTGAGACCCAGTACTTC.

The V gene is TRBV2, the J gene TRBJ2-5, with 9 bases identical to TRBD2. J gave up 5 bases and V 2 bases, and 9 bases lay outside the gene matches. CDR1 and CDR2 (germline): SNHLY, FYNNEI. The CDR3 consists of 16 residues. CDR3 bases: TGTGCCAGCAGTGAATTGGGGACTAGCCGGCGGGAGACCCAGTACTTC. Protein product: CASSELGTSRRETQYF.

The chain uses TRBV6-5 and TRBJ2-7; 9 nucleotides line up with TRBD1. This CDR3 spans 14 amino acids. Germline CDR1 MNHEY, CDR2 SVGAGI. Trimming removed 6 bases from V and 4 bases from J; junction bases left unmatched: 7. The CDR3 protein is CASRTPGQGYEQYF. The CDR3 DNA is TGTGCCAGCAGAACACCGGGACAGGGATACGAGCAGTACTTC.

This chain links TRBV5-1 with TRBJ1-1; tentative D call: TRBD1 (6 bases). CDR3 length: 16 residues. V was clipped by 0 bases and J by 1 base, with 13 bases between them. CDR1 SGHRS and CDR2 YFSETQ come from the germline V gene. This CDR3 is CASSLAISTGNTEAFF. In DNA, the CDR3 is TGCGCCAGCAGCTTGGCCATTTCGACAGGGAACACTGAAGCTTTCTTT.

CDR3 sequence: CASSLFPPTSFSMVVETQYF. CDR3 nucleotide sequence: TGTGCCAGCAGCCTCTTTCCACCGACTAGCTTTTCCATGGTCGTGGAGACCCAGTACTTC. This rearrangement joins TRBV27 to TRBJ2-5, with 7 positions matching TRBD2. The CDR3 is 20 residues long. J lost 5 bases, V lost 6 bases, and 27 bases had no gene match. Germline V gene sequence: CDR1 MNHEY, CDR2 SMNVEV (reference sequence).

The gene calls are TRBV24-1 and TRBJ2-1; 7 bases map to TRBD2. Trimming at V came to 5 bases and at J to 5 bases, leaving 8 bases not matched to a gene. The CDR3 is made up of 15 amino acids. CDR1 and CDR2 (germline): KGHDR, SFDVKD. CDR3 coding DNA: TGTGCCACCAGTGTCCTGACTGGGGGGGACAATGAGCAGTTCTTC. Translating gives CATSVLTGGDNEQFF.